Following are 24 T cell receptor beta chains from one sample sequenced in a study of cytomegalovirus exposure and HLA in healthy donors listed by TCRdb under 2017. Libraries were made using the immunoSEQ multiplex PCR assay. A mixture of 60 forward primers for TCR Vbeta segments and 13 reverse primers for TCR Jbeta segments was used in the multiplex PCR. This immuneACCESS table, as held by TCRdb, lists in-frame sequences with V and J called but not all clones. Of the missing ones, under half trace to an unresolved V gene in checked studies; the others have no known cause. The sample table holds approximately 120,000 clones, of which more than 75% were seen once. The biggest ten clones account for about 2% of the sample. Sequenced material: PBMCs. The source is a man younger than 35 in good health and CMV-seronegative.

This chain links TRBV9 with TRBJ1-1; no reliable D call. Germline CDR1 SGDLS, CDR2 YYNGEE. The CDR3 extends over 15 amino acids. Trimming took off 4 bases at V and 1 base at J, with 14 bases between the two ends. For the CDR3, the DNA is TGTGCCAGCAGCCCTTTGAGGTTCCCGAACACTGAAGCTTTCTTT. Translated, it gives CASSPLRFPNTEAFF.

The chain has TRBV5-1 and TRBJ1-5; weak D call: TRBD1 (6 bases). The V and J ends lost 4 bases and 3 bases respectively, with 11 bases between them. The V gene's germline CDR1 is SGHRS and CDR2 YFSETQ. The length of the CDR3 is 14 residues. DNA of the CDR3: TGCGCCAGCAGCCCCACAGGGCCCAATCAGCCCCAGCATTTT. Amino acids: CASSPTGPNQPQHF.

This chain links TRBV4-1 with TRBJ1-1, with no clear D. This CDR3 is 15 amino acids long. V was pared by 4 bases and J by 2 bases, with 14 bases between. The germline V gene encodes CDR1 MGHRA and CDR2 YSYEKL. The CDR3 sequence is CASSRFLGANTEAFF. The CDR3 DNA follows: TGCGCCAGCAGCCGCTTCCTCGGAGCCAACACTGAAGCTTTCTTT.

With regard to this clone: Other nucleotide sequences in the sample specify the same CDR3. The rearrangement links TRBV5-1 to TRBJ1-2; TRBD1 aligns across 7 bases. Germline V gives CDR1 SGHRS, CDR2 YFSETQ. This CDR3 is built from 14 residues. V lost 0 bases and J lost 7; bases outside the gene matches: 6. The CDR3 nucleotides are TGCGCCAGCAGCTTGGGACAGGGAGTTGGTGGCTACACCTTC. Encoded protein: CASSLGQGVGGYTF.

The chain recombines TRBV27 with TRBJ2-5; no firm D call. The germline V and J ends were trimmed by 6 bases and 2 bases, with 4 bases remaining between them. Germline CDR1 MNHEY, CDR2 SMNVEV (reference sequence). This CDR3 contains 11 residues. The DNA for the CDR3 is TGTGCCAGCAGGGAGCAAGAGACCCAGTACTTC. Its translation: CASREQETQYF.

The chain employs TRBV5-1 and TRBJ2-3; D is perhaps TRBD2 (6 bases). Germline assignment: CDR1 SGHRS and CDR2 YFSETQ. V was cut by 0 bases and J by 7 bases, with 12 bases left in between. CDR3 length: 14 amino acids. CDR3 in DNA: TGCGCCAGCAGCTTGGGGCAGGCGGGGAATACGCAGTATTTT. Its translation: CASSLGQAGNTQYF.

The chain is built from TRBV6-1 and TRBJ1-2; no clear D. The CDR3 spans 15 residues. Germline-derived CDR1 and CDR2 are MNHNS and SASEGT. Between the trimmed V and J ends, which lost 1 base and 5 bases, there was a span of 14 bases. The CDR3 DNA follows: TGTGCCAGCAGTGAAGAGGAGGCTAATCGGTATGGCTACACCTTC. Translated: CASSEEEANRYGYTF.

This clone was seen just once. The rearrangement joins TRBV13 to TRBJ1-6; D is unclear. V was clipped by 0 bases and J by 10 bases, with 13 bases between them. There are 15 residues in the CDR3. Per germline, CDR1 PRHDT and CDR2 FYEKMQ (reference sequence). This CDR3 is CASSLGLGSGSPLHF. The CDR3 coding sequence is TGTGCCAGCAGCTTAGGCCTAGGTAGCGGCTCACCCCTCCACTTT.

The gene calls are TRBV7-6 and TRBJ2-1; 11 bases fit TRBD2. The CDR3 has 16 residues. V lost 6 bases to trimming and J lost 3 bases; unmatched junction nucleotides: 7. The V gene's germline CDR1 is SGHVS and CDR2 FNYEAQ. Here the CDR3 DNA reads TGTGCCAGCAGTCCTAGCGGGGGGACTATCTACAATGAGCAGTTCTTC. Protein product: CASSPSGGTIYNEQFF.

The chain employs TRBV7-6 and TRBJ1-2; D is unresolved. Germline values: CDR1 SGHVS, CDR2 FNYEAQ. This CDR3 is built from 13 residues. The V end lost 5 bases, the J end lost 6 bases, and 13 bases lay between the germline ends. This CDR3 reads CASSLRTGNGYTF. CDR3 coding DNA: TGTGCCAGCAGCCTCCGAACGGGGAATGGCTACACCTTC.

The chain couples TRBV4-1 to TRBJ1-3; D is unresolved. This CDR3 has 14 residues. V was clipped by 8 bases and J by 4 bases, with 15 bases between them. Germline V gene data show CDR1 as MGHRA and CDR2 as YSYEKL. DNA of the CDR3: TGCGCCAGCTTGTGGGGAGAAGGAGGAAACACCATATATTTT. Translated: CASLWGEGGNTIYF.

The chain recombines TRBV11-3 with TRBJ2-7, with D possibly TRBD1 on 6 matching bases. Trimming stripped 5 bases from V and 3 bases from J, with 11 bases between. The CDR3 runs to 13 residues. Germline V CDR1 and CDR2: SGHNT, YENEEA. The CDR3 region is CASSPGTIYEQYF. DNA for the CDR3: TGTGCCAGCAGCCCCGGGACAATCTACGAGCAGTACTTC. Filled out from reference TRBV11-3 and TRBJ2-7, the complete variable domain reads EAGVVQSPRYKIIEKKQPVAFWCNPISGHNTLYWYLQNLGQGPELLIRYENEEAVDDSQLPKDRFSAERLKGVDSTLKIQPAELGDSAVYLCASSPGTIYEQYFGPGTRLTVT.

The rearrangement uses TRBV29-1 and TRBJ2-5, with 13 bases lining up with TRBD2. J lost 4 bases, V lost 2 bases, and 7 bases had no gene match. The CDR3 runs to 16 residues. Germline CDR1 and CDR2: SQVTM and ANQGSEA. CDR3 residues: CSVESTRTSGGETQYF. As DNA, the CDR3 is TGCAGCGTTGAAAGTACGAGGACTAGCGGGGGAGAGACCCAGTACTTC.

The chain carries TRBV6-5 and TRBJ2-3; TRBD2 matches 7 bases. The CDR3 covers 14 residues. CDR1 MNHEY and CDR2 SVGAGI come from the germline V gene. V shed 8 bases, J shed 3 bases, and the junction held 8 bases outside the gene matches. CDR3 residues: CASGLQAGTDTQYF. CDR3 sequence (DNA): TGTGCCAGCGGCTTGCAAGCGGGGACAGATACGCAGTATTTT.

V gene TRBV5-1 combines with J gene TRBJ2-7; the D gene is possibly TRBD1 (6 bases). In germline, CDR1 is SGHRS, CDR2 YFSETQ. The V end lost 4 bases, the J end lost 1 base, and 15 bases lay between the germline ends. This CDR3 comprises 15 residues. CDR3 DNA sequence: TGCGCCAGCAGCGCTTGGAGGCAGGGGTCCTACGAGCAGTACTTC. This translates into CASSAWRQGSYEQYF.

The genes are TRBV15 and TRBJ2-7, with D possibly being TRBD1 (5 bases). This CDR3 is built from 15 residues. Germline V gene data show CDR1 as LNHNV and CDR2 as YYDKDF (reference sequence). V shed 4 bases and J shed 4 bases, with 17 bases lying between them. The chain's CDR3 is CATSTDKTDLYEQYF. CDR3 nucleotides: TGTGCCACCAGCACAGACAAGACAGATTTATACGAGCAGTACTTC.

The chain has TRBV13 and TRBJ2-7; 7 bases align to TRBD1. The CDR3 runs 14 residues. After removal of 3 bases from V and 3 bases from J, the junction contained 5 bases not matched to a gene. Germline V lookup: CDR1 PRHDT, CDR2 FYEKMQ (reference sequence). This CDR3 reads CASSLTGYRYEQYF. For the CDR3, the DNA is TGTGCCAGCAGCTTGACAGGGTACCGCTACGAGCAGTACTTC. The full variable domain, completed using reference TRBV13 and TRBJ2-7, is AAGVIQSPRHLIKEKRETATLKCYPIPRHDTVYWYQQGPGQDPQFLISFYEKMQSDKGSIPDRFSAQQFSDYHSELNMSSLELGDSALYFCASSLTGYRYEQYFGPGTRLTVT.

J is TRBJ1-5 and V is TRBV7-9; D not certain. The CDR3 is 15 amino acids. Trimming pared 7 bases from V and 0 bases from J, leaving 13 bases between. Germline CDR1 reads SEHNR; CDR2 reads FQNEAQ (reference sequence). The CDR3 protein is CASMVAGASNQPQHF. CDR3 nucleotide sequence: TGTGCCAGCATGGTGGCAGGCGCTAGCAATCAGCCCCAGCATTTT.

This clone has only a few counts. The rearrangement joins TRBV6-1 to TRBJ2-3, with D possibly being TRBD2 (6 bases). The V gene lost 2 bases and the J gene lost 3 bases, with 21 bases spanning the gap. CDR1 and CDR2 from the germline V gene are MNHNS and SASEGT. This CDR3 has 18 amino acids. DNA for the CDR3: TGTGCCAGCAGTGAAAATCTAGCGTTGGGGGGAGTTACAGATACGCAGTATTTT. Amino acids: CASSENLALGGVTDTQYF.

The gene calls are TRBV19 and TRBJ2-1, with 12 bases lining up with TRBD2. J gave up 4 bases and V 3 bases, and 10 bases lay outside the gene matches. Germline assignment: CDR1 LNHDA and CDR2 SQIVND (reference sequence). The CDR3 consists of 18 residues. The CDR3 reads CASSIRGLAGNTYNEQFF. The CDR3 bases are TGTGCCAGTAGTATCCGCGGACTAGCGGGGAACACTTACAATGAGCAGTTCTTC.

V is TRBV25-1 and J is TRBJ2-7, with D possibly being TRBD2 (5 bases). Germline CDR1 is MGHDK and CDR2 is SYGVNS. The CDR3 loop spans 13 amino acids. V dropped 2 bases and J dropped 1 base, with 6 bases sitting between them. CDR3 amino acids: CASSEPGSYEQYF. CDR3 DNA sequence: TGTGCCAGCAGTGAACCGGGGTCCTACGAGCAGTACTTC.

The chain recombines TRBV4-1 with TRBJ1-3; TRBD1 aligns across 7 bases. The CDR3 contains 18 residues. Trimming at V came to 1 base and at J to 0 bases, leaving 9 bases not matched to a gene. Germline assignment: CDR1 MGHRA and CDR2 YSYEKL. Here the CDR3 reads CASSQGGTRGLSGNTIYF. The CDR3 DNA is TGCGCCAGCAGCCAAGGAGGGACAAGGGGGCTCTCTGGAAACACCATATATTTT.

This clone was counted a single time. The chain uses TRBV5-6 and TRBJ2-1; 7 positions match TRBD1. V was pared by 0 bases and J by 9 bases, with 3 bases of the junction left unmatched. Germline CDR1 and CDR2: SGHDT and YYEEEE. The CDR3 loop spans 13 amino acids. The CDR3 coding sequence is TGTGCCAGCAGCTTGGGACAGGGTTCTGAGCAGTTCTTC. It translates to CASSLGQGSEQFF.

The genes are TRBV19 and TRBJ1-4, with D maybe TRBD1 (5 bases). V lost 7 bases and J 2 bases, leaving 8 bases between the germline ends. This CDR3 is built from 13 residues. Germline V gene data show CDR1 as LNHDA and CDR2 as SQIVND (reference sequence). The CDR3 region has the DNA TGTGCCAGTACCGGGACTACTAATGAAAAACTGTTTTTT. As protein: CASTGTTNEKLFF.